These 26 T cell receptor beta chains share one sample of origin, sequenced in a study of identical twins. Each CDR3 protein is one row after TCRdb ran MiXCR on the 5' RACE reads. The sample comprises roughly 720,000 distinct CDR3 sequences, 18% of which are singletons, and roughly 13% rests with the top ten. These data also featured in a second study, about T cells expressing NK-cell markers.

The sample comprised PBMCs. All receptors come from a woman younger than 35 in good health.

This clonotype was detected a few times. The chain employs TRBV6-5 and TRBJ1-2; no reliable D call. Germline CDR1 reads MNHEY; CDR2 reads SVGAGI. The CDR3 loop spans 15 amino acids. Trimming cost V 0 bases and J 0 bases, with 8 bases left between them. For the CDR3, the DNA is TGTGCCAGCAGTTACTCGCGGAGAGCTAACTATGGCTACACCTTC. It codes for CASSYSRRANYGYTF.

This clonotype was counted only a few times. As DNA, the CDR3 is TGTGCCAGCAGCCCAGAACCCGTCGGGGCCAACGTCCTGACTTTC. Amino acids: CASSPEPVGANVLTF. This rearrangement joins TRBV27 to TRBJ2-6, with D unclear. The CDR3 extends over 15 amino acids. Germline assignment: CDR1 MNHEY and CDR2 SMNVEV (reference sequence). V dropped 6 bases and J dropped 4 bases, with 13 bases sitting between them.

This clonotype showed up just a few times. The chain has TRBV12-3 or TRBV12-4 and TRBJ2-1, with 8 bases aligning to TRBD2. V lost 1 base to trimming and J lost 16 bases; unmatched junction nucleotides: 3. This CDR3 has 11 amino acids. CDR3 sequence reads: CASSLGTSYFF. CDR3 DNA sequence: TGTGCCAGCAGTTTAGGGACTAGCTATTTCTTC.

CDR3: CASMVQDLYNEQFF. The CDR3 DNA is TGCGCCAGCATGGTACAGGACCTTTACAATGAGCAGTTCTTC. This rearrangement joins TRBV5-1 to TRBJ2-1, with a weak D call TRBD1 (5 bases). V was clipped by 6 bases and J by 4 bases, with 14 bases between them. Germline V gene lookup returns CDR1 SGHRS and CDR2 YFSETQ. CDR3 length: 14 residues.

The chain is built from TRBV29-1 and TRBJ2-1, with TRBD1 matching 7 bases. CDR1 is SQVTM and CDR2 is ANQGSEA in the germline V gene. V trimming: 8 bases; J trimming: 7 bases; junction bases outside the gene matches: 8. This CDR3 region has 12 residues. CDR3 sequence (DNA): TGCAGCACCCTGACAGGGTATAATGAGCAGTTCTTC. This encodes CSTLTGYNEQFF.

This CDR3 reads CASSSSRGLGELFF. DNA of the CDR3: TGCGCCAGCAGCTCAAGCAGGGGACTCGGGGAGCTGTTTTTT. The J gene is TRBJ2-2, the V gene TRBV5-1, with D tentatively TRBD1 or TRBD2 (6 bases each). The CDR3 covers 14 residues. The germline CDR1 and CDR2 sequences are SGHRS and YFSETQ. V lost 3 bases and J 7 bases, leaving 13 bases between the germline ends.

The chain has TRBV2 and TRBJ1-6; D is possibly TRBD1 (6 bases). The CDR3 length is 14 residues. CDR1 is SNHLY and CDR2 is FYNNEI in the germline V gene. The V gene lost 3 bases and the J gene lost 10 bases, with 13 bases spanning the gap. The CDR3 region has the DNA TGTGCCAGCAGTGAGGACGGGGGCGGCTCACCCCTCCACTTT. Amino acid sequence: CASSEDGGGSPLHF.

In its sample, this clonotype was seen a few times. V is TRBV20-1 and J is TRBJ2-7; TRBD2 might be the D (5 bases). The V gene's germline CDR1 is DFQATT and CDR2 SNEGSKA (reference sequence). V was shortened by 7 bases and J by 3 bases, with 10 bases between the two germline ends. The CDR3 consists of 11 residues. This CDR3 reads CSVPDYYEQYF. The CDR3 DNA is TGCAGTGTTCCCGACTACTACGAGCAGTACTTC.

The V and J genes are TRBV20-1 and TRBJ2-5; D ambiguous. Germline V gene lookup returns CDR1 DFQATT and CDR2 SNEGSKA (reference sequence). V dropped 3 bases and J dropped 0 bases, with 8 bases sitting between them. The CDR3 is 13 amino acids. CDR3 bases: TGCAGTGCTAGTCTCTATTACCAAGAGACCCAGTACTTC. As protein: CSASLYYQETQYF.

The chain has TRBV6-2 or TRBV6-3 and TRBJ1-2; the match to TRBD1 covers 9 bases. The junction had 2 bases not matched to a gene; V was cut back by 4 bases and J by 5 bases. From germline, CDR1 is MNHEY and CDR2 SVGEGT. The CDR3 runs to 13 residues. As DNA, the CDR3 is TGTGCCAGCAGTTGGACAGGGGAATATGGCTACACCTTC. Its translation is CASSWTGEYGYTF.

This clonotype has just a few counts. The gene calls are TRBV7-9 and TRBJ2-7, with TRBD1 identical over 7 bases. Trimming took 5 bases from V and 2 from J; bases not matched to a gene: 6. The V gene's germline CDR1 is SEHNR and CDR2 FQNEAQ (reference sequence). The CDR3 loop spans 14 amino acids. This CDR3 is CASSIRDRTYEQYF. CDR3 in DNA: TGTGCCAGCAGCATCCGGGACAGAACCTACGAGCAGTACTTC.

This clonotype was counted between two and nine times. The chain carries TRBV7-9 and TRBJ2-5; D is ambiguous. The CDR3 totals 13 residues. The germline V gene has CDR1 SEHNR and CDR2 FQNEAQ (reference sequence). V shed 5 bases and J shed 3 bases, with 10 bases lying between them. The CDR3 DNA reads as TGTGCCAGCAGCGTCCGCCCGGAAGAGACCCAGTACTTC. Protein product: CASSVRPEETQYF.

The table lists this clonotype with many counts. The gene calls are TRBV7-2 and TRBJ2-7, with 8 positions matching TRBD2. Germline CDR1 is SGHTA and CDR2 is FQGNSA. This CDR3 spans 14 amino acids. V trimming: 4 bases; J trimming: 3 bases; junction bases outside the gene matches: 5. The CDR3, as DNA: TGTGCCAGCAGCTGGGGAAGCGGGAGCTACGAGCAGTACTTC. It translates to CASSWGSGSYEQYF.

This clonotype was counted ten times or more. Its ends do not fully match the called genes, so a read error is possible. The rearrangement links TRBV5-1 to TRBJ2-2; D possibly corresponds to TRBD1 (5 bases). CDR1 and CDR2 (germline): SGHRS, YFSETQ. CDR3 size: 13 residues. The CDR3, as DNA: TGTGCCAGCAGCCCAGACAGCACCGGGGAGCTGTTTTTT. It translates to CASSPDSTGELFF.

The chain employs TRBV12-3 or TRBV12-4 and TRBJ2-3, with 10 nucleotides matching TRBD2. The J segment lost 5 bases and the V segment lost 6 bases, leaving 8 bases of the junction unmatched. CDR3 length equals 15 residues. CDR3 loop: CASSPSSGGIDTQYF. The CDR3 nucleotides read TGTGCCAGCAGCCCTTCTAGCGGGGGAATAGATACGCAGTATTTT.

The V gene is TRBV15, the J gene TRBJ2-1; D is undetermined. Per the germline V gene, CDR1 is LNHNV and CDR2 is YYDKDF (reference sequence). V was pared by 5 bases and J by 4 bases, with 9 bases between. The CDR3 extends over 13 amino acids. CDR3 protein: CATSPTSYNEQFF. The CDR3, as DNA: TGTGCCACCAGCCCGACCTCTTACAATGAGCAGTTCTTC.

The chain is built from TRBV5-1 and TRBJ2-3; 8 bases match TRBD1. The germline V gene encodes CDR1 SGHRS and CDR2 YFSETQ. The CDR3 has 17 amino acids. V lost 2 bases to trimming and J lost 7 bases; unmatched junction nucleotides: 15. The CDR3 here is CASSFDQGARISYTQYF. Here the CDR3 DNA reads TGCGCCAGCAGCTTCGATCAGGGGGCCAGGATTAGTTATACGCAGTATTTT.

This clonotype was picked up one time. This chain joins TRBV19 and TRBJ2-4, with TRBD2 matching over 11 bases. Germline lookup yields CDR1 LNHDA and CDR2 SQIVND (reference sequence). This CDR3 spans 14 amino acids. Germline trimming cut 5 bases from V and 6 bases from J; bases unmatched to any gene: 3. CDR3 sequence: CASSFGTSGNIQYF. CDR3 nucleotide sequence: TGTGCCAGTAGTTTCGGGACTAGCGGAAACATTCAGTACTTC. The complete variable domain, with remaining parts taken from reference TRBV19 and TRBJ2-4, reads DGGITQSPKYLFRKEGQNVTLSCEQNLNHDAMYWYRQDPGQGLRLIYYSQIVNDFQKGDIAEGYSVSREKKESFPLTVTSAQKNPTAFYLCASSFGTSGNIQYFGAGTRLSVL.

This clonotype was seen more than once but under ten times. V usage is TRBV7-9 and J usage is TRBJ2-2; TRBD2 matches at 7 bases. This CDR3 is built from 16 residues. J was trimmed by 1 base and V by 3 bases; bases with no gene match: 5. Germline-derived CDR1 and CDR2 are SEHNR and FQNEAQ (reference sequence). In nucleotides, the CDR3 is TGTGCCAGCAGCTTCCCCGGGGGGAAGAACACCGGGGAGCTGTTTTTT. This encodes CASSFPGGKNTGELFF.

The chain combines TRBV12-3 or TRBV12-4 with TRBJ2-1, with TRBD2 identical over 9 bases. Unmatched junction bases numbered 8, after V lost 5 bases and J lost 3 bases. This CDR3 is 16 amino acids long. The CDR3, as DNA: TGTGCCAGCAGTCCTCCGGGACTAGCAGTCTACAATGAGCAGTTCTTC. Translation gives CASSPPGLAVYNEQFF.

This clonotype turned up a few times. The V gene is TRBV5-5, the J gene TRBJ1-3; D uncertain. Germline loops: CDR1 SGHKS, CDR2 YYEKEE (reference sequence). With 4 bases removed from V and 9 bases from J, the gap between germline ends came to 11 bases. CDR3 length equals 12 residues. CDR3 bases: TGTGCCAGCAGCGACGGGGAACTCACCATATATTTT. As protein: CASSDGELTIYF.

This chain uses TRBV5-4 with TRBJ2-1; 10 nucleotides line up with TRBD2. CDR1 and CDR2 from the germline V gene are SGHNT and YYREEE (reference sequence). The CDR3 spans 15 residues. After removal of 4 bases from V and 8 bases from J, the junction contained 9 bases not matched to a gene. The DNA of the CDR3 is TGTGCCAGCAGCCGCGGCAGCGGGGGGGCCTATGAGCAGTTCTTC. This translates into CASSRGSGGAYEQFF.

This clonotype was counted only a few times. The J gene is TRBJ2-3, the V gene TRBV7-9, with D unclear. Germline V lookup: CDR1 SEHNR, CDR2 FQNEAQ (reference sequence). The CDR3 contains 14 residues. Trimming took off 1 base at V and 9 bases at J, with 14 bases between the two ends. In DNA form, the CDR3 reads TGTGCCAGCAGCTTAGTCGGCCCGCCTGACACGCAGTATTTT. Its protein product is CASSLVGPPDTQYF.

The table lists this clonotype with a few counts. The J gene is TRBJ2-5, the V gene TRBV12-3 or TRBV12-4; 8 bases are shared with TRBD2. The CDR3 has 14 amino acids. J was trimmed by 4 bases and V by 3 bases; bases with no gene match: 4. The CDR3 sequence is CASSFSGGRETQYF. CDR3 bases: TGTGCCAGCAGTTTCTCGGGGGGGCGAGAGACCCAGTACTTC.

In the case of this clonotype: One junction end disagrees with the germline gene, perhaps due to a read error. CDR3 coding DNA: TGCAGTACTAGCGGGAGTCCCTGGGGAGAGACCCAGTACTTC. This translates into CSTSGSPWGETQYF. The gene calls are TRBV20-1 and TRBJ2-5, with 11 nucleotides matching TRBD2. Germline CDR1 and CDR2: DFQATT and SNEGSKA (reference sequence). The CDR3 runs to 14 residues.

The chain recombines TRBV6-2 or TRBV6-3 with TRBJ1-1; D is possibly TRBD1 (5 bases). This CDR3 is built from 18 residues. Per germline, CDR1 MNHEY and CDR2 SVGEGT. V dropped 6 bases and J dropped 0 bases, with 23 bases sitting between them. CDR3 residues: CASRPRPGLLSVNTEAFF. The CDR3 region has the DNA TGTGCCAGCAGGCCCCGACCGGGACTTTTGAGCGTGAACACTGAAGCTTTCTTT.